These T cell receptor beta chains were read from a single sample in a study of T-cell reconstitution after alpha-beta-depleted transplantation in children. A single record per CDR3 protein comes from TCRdb applying MiXCR to the PCR reads. Of approximately 300,000 distinct CDR3 sequences in the sample, 10% were seen once. Material: PBMCs, obtained before TCRalphabeta/CD19-depleted stem cell transplant. All receptors derive from a boy under three years old with acute myeloid leukemia, due to receive a stem cell transplant. Each CDR3 is given with its conserved first and last residue. The D gene is left open where the match is weak. Clone size is not always given. Where it is, it says once, few, many or a class for expanded clones.

D gene: TRBD1; CDR3 length: 15; V gene: TRBV4-3; J gene: TRBJ1-5; clone size: many; CDR3 DNA: TGCGCCAGCAGCCGCTACAGGGGGAGGAATCAGCCCCAGCATTTT; CDR3 protein: CASSRYRGRNQPQHF
D gene: TRBD2; CDR3 length: 18; V gene: TRBV18; J gene: TRBJ2-1; clone size: .; CDR3 DNA: TGTGCCAGCTCACCAATTTTTGGTAGCGGGAGCTCCTACAATGAGCAGTTCTTC; CDR3 protein: CASSPIFGSGSSYNEQFF
D gene: .; CDR3 length: 14; V gene: TRBV25-1; J gene: TRBJ2-7; clone size: many; CDR3 DNA: TGTGCCAGCAGTGAATTCGGGGGATCCTACGAGCAGTACTTC; CDR3 protein: CASSEFGGSYEQYF
D gene: TRBD1; CDR3 length: 14; V gene: TRBV9; J gene: TRBJ2-7; clone size: many; CDR3 DNA: TGTGCCAGCAGTTTCTACGACAGGGCCTACGAGCAGTACTTC; CDR3 protein: CASSFYDRAYEQYF
D gene: .; CDR3 length: 16; V gene: TRBV4-3; J gene: TRBJ1-5; clone size: many; CDR3 DNA: TGCGCCAGCAGCCAAGATTGGATAGGGAGCGGGCAGCCCCAGCATTTT; CDR3 protein: CASSQDWIGSGQPQHF
D gene: TRBD1; CDR3 length: 15; V gene: TRBV6-1; J gene: TRBJ2-4; clone size: .; CDR3 DNA: TGTGCCAGCAGGACAGGACAGGGTCCCAAAAACATTCAGTACTTC; CDR3 protein: CASRTGQGPKNIQYF
D gene: TRBD2; CDR3 length: 18; V gene: TRBV6-5; J gene: TRBJ2-6; clone size: many; CDR3 DNA: TGTGCCAGCAGTTACTCGAGGACTAGGGGCTCTGGGGCCAACGTCCTGACTTTC; CDR3 protein: CASSYSRTRGSGANVLTF
D gene: TRBD2; CDR3 length: 15; V gene: TRBV5-1; J gene: TRBJ2-1; clone size: .; CDR3 DNA: TGCGCCAGCAGCCTACCAGCGGGAGTGTTGAATGAGCAGTTCTTC; CDR3 protein: CASSLPAGVLNEQFF
D gene: .; CDR3 length: 13; V gene: TRBV5-4; J gene: TRBJ1-1; clone size: many; CDR3 DNA: TGTGCCAGCAGCTTGGGGCACACGACTGAAGCTTTCTTT; CDR3 protein: CASSLGHTTEAFF
D gene: TRBD1; CDR3 length: 13; V gene: TRBV4-3; J gene: TRBJ2-7; clone size: many; CDR3 DNA: TGCGCCAGCAGCCAAGAGACAGGGGACGAGCAGTACTTC; CDR3 protein: CASSQETGDEQYF
D gene: .; CDR3 length: 14; V gene: TRBV28; J gene: TRBJ2-5; clone size: few; CDR3 DNA: TGTGCCAGCAAAGTGGAAGGGGCCTTAGAGACCCAGTACTTC; CDR3 protein: CASKVEGALETQYF
D gene: .; CDR3 length: 13; V gene: TRBV7-2; J gene: TRBJ2-3; clone size: many; CDR3 DNA: TGTGCCAGCAGCTTAGGGCGGGCAGATACGCAGTATTTT; CDR3 protein: CASSLGRADTQYF
D gene: TRBD2; CDR3 length: 17; V gene: TRBV24-1; J gene: TRBJ2-1; clone size: many; CDR3 DNA: TGTGCCACCAGTGATTTACGGCGGGGGAGCTCCTACAATGAGCAGTTCTTC; CDR3 protein: CATSDLRRGSSYNEQFF
D gene: .; CDR3 length: 13; V gene: TRBV29-1; J gene: TRBJ2-5; clone size: .; CDR3 DNA: TGCAGCGTTGGGAGACTGTTAACAGAGACCCAGTACTTC; CDR3 protein: CSVGRLLTETQYF
D gene: .; CDR3 length: 12; V gene: TRBV3-1; J gene: TRBJ2-1; clone size: many; CDR3 DNA: TGTGCCAGCAGCCCAGGCAGGGATGAGCAGTTCTTC; CDR3 protein: CASSPGRDEQFF
D gene: TRBD1; CDR3 length: 13; V gene: TRBV25-1; J gene: TRBJ2-7; clone size: .; CDR3 DNA: TGTGCCAGTGCGACAGGGAGATTCTACGAGCAGTACTTC; CDR3 protein: CASATGRFYEQYF
D gene: .; CDR3 length: 12; V gene: TRBV29-1; J gene: TRBJ2-7; clone size: many; CDR3 DNA: TGCAGCGTTGAATCACGGGAATACGAGCAGTACTTC; CDR3 protein: CSVESREYEQYF
D gene: TRBD2; CDR3 length: 17; V gene: TRBV27; J gene: TRBJ2-1; clone size: many; CDR3 DNA: TGTGCCAGCAGTTTACCGGGTCTAGCGGGGTTTTACAATGAGCAGTTCTTC; CDR3 protein: CASSLPGLAGFYNEQFF
D gene: .; CDR3 length: 13; V gene: TRBV11-2; J gene: TRBJ2-1; clone size: .; CDR3 DNA: TGTGCCAGCAGCCGGACAGCGGGAAGTGAGCAGTTCTTC; CDR3 protein: CASSRTAGSEQFF
D gene: .; CDR3 length: 15; V gene: TRBV20-1; J gene: TRBJ1-5; clone size: many; CDR3 DNA: TGCAGTGCTTTCGGACACCTTATTCCCAATCAGCCCCAGCATTTT; CDR3 protein: CSAFGHLIPNQPQHF
D gene: TRBD1; CDR3 length: 14; V gene: TRBV28; J gene: TRBJ1-1; clone size: many; CDR3 DNA: TGTGCCAGCAACCGGGACAGGGGAAACACTGAAGCTTTCTTT; CDR3 protein: CASNRDRGNTEAFF
D gene: .; CDR3 length: 14; V gene: TRBV7-2; J gene: TRBJ2-7; clone size: few; CDR3 DNA: TGTGCCAGCAGCCCCCCGTGGCCCTCCTACGAGCAGTACTTC; CDR3 protein: CASSPPWPSYEQYF
D gene: TRBD1; CDR3 length: 15; V gene: TRBV27; J gene: TRBJ1-5; clone size: many; CDR3 DNA: TGTGCCAGCAGTCTAATAGGACAGGGCAATCAGCCCCAGCATTTT; CDR3 protein: CASSLIGQGNQPQHF
D gene: .; CDR3 length: 17; V gene: TRBV4-2; J gene: TRBJ2-7; clone size: many; CDR3 DNA: TGTGCCAGCAGCCAAGACGGGCGGGGGCGTTCCTCCTACGAGCAGTACTTC; CDR3 protein: CASSQDGRGRSSYEQYF
D gene: .; CDR3 length: 14; V gene: TRBV30; J gene: TRBJ1-2; clone size: few; CDR3 DNA: TGTGCCTGGAGTGTACTCGAGGGTATCTATGGCTACACCTTC; CDR3 protein: CAWSVLEGIYGYTF
D gene: .; CDR3 length: 14; V gene: TRBV7-9; J gene: TRBJ1-5; clone size: many; CDR3 DNA: TGTGCCAGCAGCTTAGAGAGCAGCTCTCAGCCCCAGCATTTT; CDR3 protein: CASSLESSSQPQHF
D gene: .; CDR3 length: 14; V gene: TRBV5-6; J gene: TRBJ2-7; clone size: many; CDR3 DNA: TGTGCCAGCAGCTTAGGACTGTCCATCTACGAGCAGTACTTC; CDR3 protein: CASSLGLSIYEQYF
D gene: TRBD1; CDR3 length: 16; V gene: TRBV3-1; J gene: TRBJ2-7; clone size: many; CDR3 DNA: TGTGCCAGCAGCCGTAAAGGACAGGGGAGTTTTAAGGAGCAGTACTTC; CDR3 protein: CASSRKGQGSFKEQYF
D gene: .; CDR3 length: 14; V gene: TRBV12-3/TRBV12-4; J gene: TRBJ1-5; clone size: few; CDR3 DNA: TGTGCCAGCAGACTCAGGGGTAGCAATCAGCCCCAGCATTTT; CDR3 protein: CASRLRGSNQPQHF
D gene: .; CDR3 length: 13; V gene: TRBV6-6; J gene: TRBJ2-7; clone size: few; CDR3 DNA: TGTGCCAGCGGGGCACAGGGGAGGTACGAGCAGTACTTC; CDR3 protein: CASGAQGRYEQYF
D gene: TRBD1; CDR3 length: 15; V gene: TRBV9; J gene: TRBJ2-3; clone size: many; CDR3 DNA: TGTGCCAGCAGCGTCACCGGGACAGTGGCAGATACGCAGTATTTT; CDR3 protein: CASSVTGTVADTQYF
D gene: .; CDR3 length: 16; V gene: TRBV27; J gene: TRBJ2-1; clone size: many; CDR3 DNA: TGTGCCAGCAGTTTATCCAGGGCCCCACCGGCCAATGAGCAGTTCTTC; CDR3 protein: CASSLSRAPPANEQFF
D gene: .; CDR3 length: 14; V gene: TRBV27; J gene: TRBJ2-1; clone size: few; CDR3 DNA: TGTGCCAGCAGTTTAGGGGTAGCGGCCAATGAGCAGTTCTTC; CDR3 protein: CASSLGVAANEQFF
D gene: .; CDR3 length: 12; V gene: TRBV7-2; J gene: TRBJ2-1; clone size: few; CDR3 DNA: TGTGCCAGCAGCAAAGGGGAGTATGAGCAGTTCTTC; CDR3 protein: CASSKGEYEQFF
D gene: TRBD2; CDR3 length: 16; V gene: TRBV5-1; J gene: TRBJ2-1; clone size: many; CDR3 DNA: TGCGCCAGCAGCTTCACCCGACTAGCGGGGATCAATGAGCAGTTCTTC; CDR3 protein: CASSFTRLAGINEQFF
D gene: TRBD1; CDR3 length: 14; V gene: TRBV7-2; J gene: TRBJ2-7; clone size: many; CDR3 DNA: TGTGCCAGCAGCGGCCGGGACAGGGGGTACGAGCAGTACTTC; CDR3 protein: CASSGRDRGYEQYF
D gene: TRBD1; CDR3 length: 13; V gene: TRBV6-1; J gene: TRBJ2-3; clone size: .; CDR3 DNA: TGTGCCAGCAGTGACCAGGGGGCAGATACGCAGTATTTT; CDR3 protein: CASSDQGADTQYF
D gene: .; CDR3 length: 15; V gene: TRBV25-1; J gene: TRBJ2-5; clone size: many; CDR3 DNA: TGTGCCAGCAGTACGGACAGTGATCTTCAGGAGACCCAGTACTTC; CDR3 protein: CASSTDSDLQETQYF
D gene: .; CDR3 length: 16; V gene: TRBV4-3; J gene: TRBJ1-3; clone size: .; CDR3 DNA: TGCGCCAGCAGCCAAGACAGGACTCGCTCTGGAAACACCATATATTTT; CDR3 protein: CASSQDRTRSGNTIYF
D gene: TRBD1; CDR3 length: 14; V gene: TRBV4-1; J gene: TRBJ2-7; clone size: many; CDR3 DNA: TGCGCCAGCAGCCAGAGGACAGGGGACTACGAGCAGTACTTC; CDR3 protein: CASSQRTGDYEQYF
D gene: .; CDR3 length: 14; V gene: TRBV24-1; J gene: TRBJ2-3; clone size: .; CDR3 DNA: TGTGCCACCAGTGATACGGGACTCACAGATACGCAGTATTTT; CDR3 protein: CATSDTGLTDTQYF
D gene: .; CDR3 length: 14; V gene: TRBV7-2; J gene: TRBJ2-7; clone size: many; CDR3 DNA: TGTGCCAGCAGCTTAGCAGGGGCGACCTACGAGCAGTACTTC; CDR3 protein: CASSLAGATYEQYF
D gene: .; CDR3 length: 16; V gene: TRBV21-1; J gene: TRBJ1-5; clone size: many; CDR3 DNA: TGTGCCAGCAGCAAAGGACAGGTCGGGTCAGTCAGGCCCCAGCATTTT; CDR3 protein: CASSKGQVGSVRPQHF
D gene: .; CDR3 length: 15; V gene: TRBV5-1; J gene: TRBJ2-3; clone size: many; CDR3 DNA: TGCGCCAGCAGCTTGGACAGGAGTGTTACAGATACGCAGTATTTT; CDR3 protein: CASSLDRSVTDTQYF
D gene: TRBD1; CDR3 length: 13; V gene: TRBV29-1; J gene: TRBJ2-5; clone size: many; CDR3 DNA: TGCAGCGTCTCCAGGGGGCTGGAAGAGACCCAGTACTTC; CDR3 protein: CSVSRGLEETQYF
D gene: .; CDR3 length: 16; V gene: TRBV20-1; J gene: TRBJ2-5; clone size: many; CDR3 DNA: TGCAGTGCTAGAGTGCCCCCTTCGACAGGACGTGAGACCCAGTACTTC; CDR3 protein: CSARVPPSTGRETQYF
D gene: TRBD2; CDR3 length: 14; V gene: TRBV3-1; J gene: TRBJ2-1; clone size: many; CDR3 DNA: TGTGCCAGCAGCTTCACGACTAGCGGCAATGAGCAGTTCTTC; CDR3 protein: CASSFTTSGNEQFF
D gene: TRBD2; CDR3 length: 18; V gene: TRBV6-5; J gene: TRBJ2-2; clone size: many; CDR3 DNA: TGTGCCAGCAGTTACTCTCTAGCGGGGGGGCTCAGCACCGGGGAGCTGTTTTTT; CDR3 protein: CASSYSLAGGLSTGELFF
D gene: .; CDR3 length: 13; V gene: TRBV29-1; J gene: TRBJ2-2; clone size: many; CDR3 DNA: TGCAGCCTAGGACCTTTAGCGACCGGGGAGCTGTTTTTT; CDR3 protein: CSLGPLATGELFF
D gene: .; CDR3 length: 14; V gene: TRBV18; J gene: TRBJ2-3; clone size: .; CDR3 DNA: TGTGCCAGCTCGCCCCTCCAGGGCACAGATACGCAGTATTTT; CDR3 protein: CASSPLQGTDTQYF